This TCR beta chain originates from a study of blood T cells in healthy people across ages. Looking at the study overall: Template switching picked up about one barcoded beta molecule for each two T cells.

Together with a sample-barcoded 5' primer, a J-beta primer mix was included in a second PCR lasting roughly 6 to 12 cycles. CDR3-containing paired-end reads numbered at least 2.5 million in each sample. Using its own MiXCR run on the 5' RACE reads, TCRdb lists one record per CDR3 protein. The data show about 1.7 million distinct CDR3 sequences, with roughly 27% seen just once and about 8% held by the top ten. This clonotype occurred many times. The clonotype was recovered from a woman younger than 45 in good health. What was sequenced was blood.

The CDR3 loop is CASSQDRNSYEQYF. CDR3 DNA sequence: TGCGCCAGCAGCCAGGACCGGAACTCCTACGAGCAGTACTTC. V and J are TRBV4-1 and TRBJ2-7; D is unresolved. CDR1 and CDR2 from the germline V gene are MGHRA and YSYEKL. The CDR3 is 14 residues long. V dropped 3 bases and J dropped 0 bases, with 9 bases sitting between them.